This passage covers 10 T cell receptor beta chains from one sample sequenced in a study of technical replicates of blood from several donors. Some clones are missing from TCRdb's copy, which holds only in-frame ones; the method was immunoSEQ multiplex PCR. Of approximately 49,000 clones detected, 80% to 95% appear once; the ten largest clones hold approximately 4%. Specimen: PBMCs. All receptors come from a human donor in good health. Some clones in this sample may be carry-over from other donors' samples.

This clone was recorded once. The V and J genes are TRBV7-2 and TRBJ2-7; 12 bases line up with TRBD2. CDR1 SGHTA and CDR2 FQGNSA come from the germline V gene. The CDR3 runs 15 residues. V dropped 5 bases and J dropped 4; count of bases not matched to a gene: 6. CDR3: CASSATSGRRYEQYF. Here the CDR3 DNA reads TGTGCCAGCAGCGCCACTAGCGGGAGGAGGTACGAGCAGTACTTC. The full variable domain, rest sourced from reference TRBV7-2 and TRBJ2-7, is GAGVSQSPSNKVTEKGKDVELRCDPISGHTALYWYRQSLGQGLEFLIYFQGNSAPDKSGLPSDRFSAERTGGSVSTLTIQRTQQEDSAVYLCASSATSGRRYEQYFGPGTRLTVT.

The genes are TRBV7-8 and TRBJ1-5; a weak D match, TRBD1 (6 bases). V dropped 0 bases and J dropped 6 bases, with 15 bases sitting between them. Germline values: CDR1 SGHVS, CDR2 FQNEAQ. CDR3 length: 16 residues. The CDR3 region is CASSLAGGALGQPQHF. The DNA of the CDR3 is TGTGCCAGCAGCTTAGCGGGGGGGGCATTGGGTCAGCCCCAGCATTTT.

The chain employs TRBV5-1 and TRBJ2-7; weak D call: TRBD2 (6 bases). Germline V gene lookup returns CDR1 SGHRS and CDR2 YFSETQ. The CDR3 runs to 15 residues. The V and J ends lost 1 base and 2 bases respectively, with 13 bases between them. CDR3 region: CASSLRGTRPYEQYF. The CDR3 DNA follows: TGCGCCAGCAGCTTGCGGGGGACTCGACCCTACGAGCAGTACTTC.

Written as DNA, the CDR3 is TGTGCCAGCAATCCAGAAAACACTGAAGCTTTCTTT. It specifies CASNPENTEAFF. The J gene is TRBJ1-1, the V gene TRBV6-6; no definite D call. Per the germline V gene, CDR1 is MNHNY and CDR2 is SVGAGI (reference sequence). The CDR3 spans 12 residues. The ends were cut back, 7 bases at V and 2 bases at J, with 8 bases in the middle.

This clone is categorized as medium-sized. The chain recombines TRBV7-3 with TRBJ2-1; 7 nucleotides align to TRBD2. V shed 5 bases, J shed 8 bases, and the junction held 18 bases outside the gene matches. CDR1 is SGHTA, CDR2 FQGTGA, per germline. CDR3 size: 17 residues. CDR3 amino acids: CASSPYPGLTTRDEQFF. DNA of the CDR3: TGTGCCAGCAGCCCCTATCCGGGACTAACGACCAGAGATGAGCAGTTCTTC. Combining the CDR3 with reference TRBV7-3 and TRBJ2-1 gives the whole variable domain GAGVSQTPSNKVTEKGKYVELRCDPISGHTALYWYRQSLGQGPEFLIYFQGTGAADDSGLPNDRFFAVRPEGSVSTLKIQRTERGDSAVYLCASSPYPGLTTRDEQFFGPGTRLTVL.

This chain uses TRBV7-7 with TRBJ2-7; a possible D gene is TRBD1 (6 bases). Trimming took off 4 bases at V and 7 bases at J, with 14 bases between the two ends. CDR1 SSHAT and CDR2 FNYEAQ come from the germline V gene (reference sequence). This CDR3 is built from 13 residues. CDR3 nucleotide sequence: TGTGCCAGCAGCTCGGACAGCTGGGGGGAGCAGTACTTC. Translated, it gives CASSSDSWGEQYF. The full variable domain, with the rest looked up from reference TRBV7-7 and TRBJ2-7, is GAGVSQSPRYKVTKRGQDVTLRCDPISSHATLYWYQQALGQGPEFLTYFNYEAQPDKSGLPSDRFSAERPEGSISTLTIQRTEQRDSAMYRCASSSDSWGEQYFGPGTRLTVT.

The chain carries TRBV9 and TRBJ1-3; TRBD1 might be the D (5 bases). This CDR3 comprises 17 residues. The germline V gene encodes CDR1 SGDLS and CDR2 YYNGEE. V was cut by 1 base and J by 0 bases, with 14 bases left in between. The CDR3 nucleotides read TGTGCCAGCAGCGTAACAGGTCCCGCGAACTCTGGAAACACCATATATTTT. This codes for CASSVTGPANSGNTIYF.

V is TRBV7-9 and J is TRBJ1-3; D remains unclear. Germline V gene data show CDR1 as SEHNR and CDR2 as FQNEAQ (reference sequence). Trimming pared 1 base from V and 2 bases from J, leaving 9 bases between. The length of the CDR3 is 15 residues. The CDR3 DNA follows: TGTGCCAGCAGCTTAGGAGGGCTAACTGGAAACACCATATATTTT. This sequence encodes CASSLGGLTGNTIYF.

The chain joins TRBV4-3 to TRBJ2-1, with TRBD2 matching 9 bases. CDR1 and CDR2 from the germline V gene are LGHNA and YSLEER. V shed 3 bases and J 8 bases; nucleotides not matched to a gene: 11. The CDR3 sequence is 16 residues long. The CDR3 bases are TGCGCCAGCAGCCAGCATCCGGGACTAGCTATCGATGAGCAGTTCTTC. It encodes CASSQHPGLAIDEQFF.

CDR3 nucleotides: TGCGCCAGCAGCCAGCCCGGACGGGAAGCCAAAAACATTCAGTACTTC. Protein: CASSQPGREAKNIQYF. The chain has TRBV4-1 and TRBJ2-4, with D perhaps matching TRBD2 (5 bases). The germline CDR1 and CDR2 sequences are MGHRA and YSYEKL. The CDR3 has 16 amino acids. V gave up 3 bases and J gave up 0 bases, with 12 bases separating them.